This T cell receptor (beta chain) was documented in a study of T cells in localized non-small cell lung cancer. General study points: Uninvolved nearby lung showed the greatest T cell clonality, exceeding that found in tumor. Within adjacent lung there appeared a median about 54 of the top 100 tumor clones. Only one tumor region went through sequencing, so heterogeneity may still be there.

V was pared by 3 bases and J by 0 bases, with 8 bases between. CDR3 length: 14 amino acids. CDR1 and CDR2 (germline): LNHDA, SQIVND (reference sequence). This table comes from immunoSEQ multiplex PCR, and its TCRdb copy is limited to in-frame clones, with some not included. The repertoire has more than 9,000 clones, approximately 45% of them found once; the top ten carry roughly 3.8%. In regard to this clone: Its specificity is not known.

The sample in question was lymph node tissue, obtained before any cancer treatment. The receptor's source is a woman aged 35-70 years with stage I lung adenocarcinoma. The V and J genes are TRBV19 and TRBJ1-1; D is ambiguous. The CDR3 nucleotides are TGTGCCAGTAGTATTGGAGGGATGAACACTGAAGCTTTCTTT. It translates to CASSIGGMNTEAFF.